Below, 16 T cell receptor beta chains from the same sample are listed, as sequenced in a study of shared clonotypes between healthy human individuals. Some clones are missing from TCRdb's copy, which holds only in-frame ones; the method was immunoSEQ multiplex PCR. The sample includes about 1.1 million clones, around three quarters of them seen just once. The specimen was memory CD4+ T cells from PBMCs. This sample's subset: CD45RA-negative fraction. The receptors come from a man between 18 and 29 years old in good health. Some clones in this sample may be carry-over from other donors' samples.

The J gene is TRBJ2-5, the V gene TRBV6-6, with D perhaps matching TRBD2 (5 bases). The CDR3 loop spans 14 amino acids. V was trimmed by 6 bases and J by 5 bases, leaving 16 bases between them. Germline CDR1 and CDR2: MNHNY and SVGAGI (reference sequence). The chain's CDR3 is CASRPGSGAETQYF. DNA of the CDR3: TGTGCCAGCAGACCTGGAAGCGGAGCGGAGACCCAGTACTTC.

This clone was recorded many times. The chain carries TRBV11-3 and TRBJ2-1; 7 nucleotides align to TRBD2. This CDR3 has 16 amino acids. The germline V gene has CDR1 SGHNT and CDR2 YENEEA. J was trimmed by 2 bases and V by 0 bases; bases with no gene match: 4. CDR3 bases: TGTGCCAGCAGCTTAGAGGCGGGAGTGGCCTACAATGAGCAGTTCTTC. Amino acids: CASSLEAGVAYNEQFF.

CDR3 residues: CASSPDTGTSGMEETQYF. CDR3 bases: TGTGCCAGCTCACCAGATACCGGGACTAGCGGGATGGAAGAGACCCAGTACTTC. This chain joins TRBV18 and TRBJ2-5; 13 bases are shared with TRBD2. CDR3 size: 18 residues. Germline V lookup: CDR1 KGHSH, CDR2 LQKENI. The trim removed 2 bases at V and 3 bases at J, leaving 9 bases unmatched.

The genes are TRBV28 and TRBJ2-5; D call uncertain. Germline CDR1 and CDR2: MDHEN and SYDVKM. The CDR3 length is 12 residues. The V end was cut by 6 bases, the J end by 4 bases, with 9 bases between. Here the CDR3 reads CASRPQTETQYF. CDR3 bases: TGTGCCAGCAGACCGCAGACAGAGACCCAGTACTTC.

The genes are TRBV2 and TRBJ2-7; 9 positions match TRBD1. Trimming cost V 6 bases and J 0 bases; bases outside gene matches: 6. The germline gives CDR1 SNHLY, CDR2 FYNNEI. This CDR3 has 15 residues. The CDR3 DNA reads TGTGCCAGCAGAGGGGACAGGGCGGACTCCTACGAGCAGTACTTC. This gives the protein CASRGDRADSYEQYF. Based on the CDR3 plus reference TRBV2 and TRBJ2-7, the full variable domain is EPEVTQTPSHQVTQMGQEVILRCVPISNHLYFYWYRQILGQKVEFLVSFYNNEISEKSEIFDDQFSVERPDGSNFTLKIRSTKLEDSAMYFCASRGDRADSYEQYFGPGTRLTVT.

V and J are TRBV28 and TRBJ1-3; D not certain. V was clipped by 8 bases and J by 0 bases, with 8 bases between them. Looked up from germline, CDR1 is MDHEN and CDR2 is SYDVKM. The CDR3 runs 13 residues. The DNA for the CDR3 is TGTGCCAGCGAGGAGAACTCTGGAAACACCATATATTTT. This sequence encodes CASEENSGNTIYF.

V gene TRBV5-1 combines with J gene TRBJ2-5, with 7 bases identical to TRBD2. The CDR3 is made up of 15 amino acids. V lost 0 bases, J lost 4 bases, and 6 bases stayed unmatched. Germline V gives CDR1 SGHRS, CDR2 YFSETQ. CDR3 sequence reads: CASSLEAGAGETQYF. Here the CDR3 DNA reads TGCGCCAGCAGCTTGGAGGCGGGAGCTGGAGAGACCCAGTACTTC.

This clone has just one count. The chain recombines TRBV9 with TRBJ2-7; D unclear. Trimming pared 4 bases from V and 1 base from J, leaving 15 bases between. Germline V CDR1 and CDR2: SGDLS, YYNGEE. This CDR3 contains 15 residues. The CDR3 DNA reads as TGTGCCAGCAGCCTCGGGCACGGTGGGTCCTACGAGCAGTACTTC. Translation: CASSLGHGGSYEQYF.

This chain links TRBV9 with TRBJ2-1; TRBD1 is a possible D gene (6 bases). Germline V gene data show CDR1 as SGDLS and CDR2 as YYNGEE. The V end lost 0 bases, the J end lost 9 bases, and 10 bases lay between the germline ends. There are 13 residues in the CDR3. The CDR3 loop is CASSVGGRAEQFF. CDR3 DNA: TGTGCCAGCAGCGTAGGGGGGCGGGCTGAGCAGTTCTTC.

The rearrangement links TRBV10-3 to TRBJ1-1; weak D call: TRBD1 (6 bases). V was cut by 3 bases and J by 8 bases, with 13 bases left in between. The CDR3 consists of 13 residues. The germline CDR1 and CDR2 sequences are ENHRY and SYGVKD. CDR3 sequence (DNA): TGTGCCATCAGTGAAACAGGGATCGGAGAAGCTTTCTTT. This translates into CAISETGIGEAFF.

The V call is TRBV11-2, the J call TRBJ1-1, with a weak D call TRBD1 (6 bases). Germline lookup yields CDR1 SGHAT and CDR2 FQNNGV. Trimming cost V 6 bases and J 4 bases, with 12 bases left between them. This CDR3 is 13 amino acids long. CDR3 nucleotides: TGTGCCAGCAGGCCGGGACACCTCACTGAAGCTTTCTTT. It specifies CASRPGHLTEAFF.

The rearrangement links TRBV30 to TRBJ1-6; D gene unclear. Between the trimmed V and J ends, which lost 0 bases and 8 bases, there was a span of 8 bases. The germline gives CDR1 GTSNPN, CDR2 SVGIG (reference sequence). The CDR3 is 13 residues long. This CDR3 reads CAWSVVADSPLHF. Written as DNA, the CDR3 is TGTGCCTGGAGTGTGGTCGCAGATTCACCCCTCCACTTT.

The chain uses TRBV7-9 and TRBJ2-3; 14 bases agree with TRBD2. The CDR3 totals 16 residues. Losses at the gene ends were 5 bases for V and 4 bases for J; bases not matched to a gene: 5. Looked up from germline, CDR1 is SEHNR and CDR2 is FQNEAQ (reference sequence). The CDR3 bases are TGTGCCAGCAGCGATCCGGGACTAGCGGGAGCAGATACGCAGTATTTT. Translated, it gives CASSDPGLAGADTQYF.

J is TRBJ1-1 and V is TRBV18; no reliable D call. The CDR3 is 18 residues long. From germline, CDR1 is KGHSH and CDR2 LQKENI. V lost 3 bases, J lost 3 bases, and 23 bases lay in between. The DNA of the CDR3 is TGTGCCAGCTCACCGTCCCCTGGAGGAGCCCGGGCTGACACTGAAGCTTTCTTT. This codes for CASSPSPGGARADTEAFF.

The chain employs TRBV5-1 and TRBJ2-3; no clear D. CDR1 is SGHRS, CDR2 YFSETQ, per germline. Between the trimmed V and J ends, which lost 4 bases and 6 bases, there was a span of 12 bases. This CDR3 is 13 amino acids long. The chain's CDR3 is CASSVLTRDTQYF. CDR3 in DNA: TGCGCCAGCAGCGTCCTTACCCGGGATACGCAGTATTTT.

At least ten counts were recorded for this clone. This chain connects TRBV7-3 to TRBJ2-2; the D gene is possibly TRBD1 (6 bases). The CDR3 totals 15 residues. The V end lost 4 bases, the J end lost 3 bases, and 12 bases lay between the germline ends. In germline, CDR1 is SGHTA, CDR2 FQGTGA. Here the CDR3 DNA reads TGTGCCAGCAGCTCAGGGGAGCGGTACACCGGGGAGCTGTTTTTT. Residues: CASSSGERYTGELFF. Combining the CDR3 with reference TRBV7-3 and TRBJ2-2 gives the whole variable domain GAGVSQTPSNKVTEKGKYVELRCDPISGHTALYWYRQSLGQGPEFLIYFQGTGAADDSGLPNDRFFAVRPEGSVSTLKIQRTERGDSAVYLCASSSGERYTGELFFGEGSRLTVL.